This TCR beta chain emerged from a study of regulatory T cells in long-lasting Graves disease. Study-level findings and limits: Comparison showed that persistent patients shared more public clonotypes (about 2,800) than new patients (966).

Time point: newly diagnosed GD, antithyroid drugs for less than 3 months. Isolated PBMC RNA provided the starting material for the TCR library. Graves' disease diagnosis followed American Thyroid Association guidelines. Arm-PCR of CDR3 regions with iRepertoire HTBI primers generated TCR beta libraries. One entry per CDR3 protein results from TCRdb running MiXCR on the multiplex PCR reads. This table holds around 420,000 distinct CDR3 sequences, roughly 15% found once. This clonotype came up many times. Its cognate antigen is unknown. This CDR3 spans 13 amino acids. From germline, CDR1 is MNHNS and CDR2 SASEGT. Trimming pared 8 bases from V and 0 bases from J, leaving 8 bases between.

The clonotype originates from a female donor with Graves disease. This chain links TRBV6-1 with TRBJ2-1; no clear D. The sample here was peripheral blood mononuclear cells (PBMCs), taken at new diagnosis, from a patient treated with antithyroid drugs. Here the CDR3 DNA reads TGTGCCAGCCTCCATTTCTCCTACAATGAGCAGTTCTTC. Its translation: CASLHFSYNEQFF.